This passage covers 15 T cell receptor beta chains from one sample sequenced in a study of T cells after yellow fever vaccination. MiXCR was run by TCRdb on the 5' RACE reads, yielding one entry per CDR3 protein. Among more than 95,000 distinct CDR3 sequences, 6.5% to 9% were seen once, and the ten largest hold over 2.5%. The specimen comprised CD4+ T cells sorted from PBMCs, sampled more than 40 days after the first yellow fever vaccination. These TCRs come from a man aged 18 to 30 who received the YFV17D yellow fever vaccine.

This clonotype has ten or more counts. The chain combines TRBV5-5 with TRBJ2-1; 11 bases fit TRBD2. CDR1 and CDR2 from the germline V gene are SGHKS and YYEKEE (reference sequence). The CDR3 is made up of 18 amino acids. Unmatched junction bases numbered 9, after V lost 0 bases and J lost 4 bases. CDR3 loop: CASSLAASGGPKYNEQFF. The CDR3 coding sequence is TGTGCCAGCAGCTTGGCGGCTAGCGGGGGGCCGAAGTACAATGAGCAGTTCTTC. Using reference TRBV5-5 and TRBJ2-1 for the parts outside the CDR3, the full variable domain is DAGVTQSPTHLIKTRGQQVTLRCSPISGHKSVSWYQQVLGQGPQFIFQYYEKEERGRGNFPDRFSARQFPNYSSELNVNALLLGDSALYLCASSLAASGGPKYNEQFFGPGTRLTVL.

This clonotype was counted at least ten times. The chain is built from TRBV5-6 and TRBJ2-2; D not resolved. CDR1 is SGHDT, CDR2 YYEEEE, per germline. Deletions cut 4 bases from V and 4 bases from J, with 11 bases between. This CDR3 has 14 amino acids. The CDR3 bases are TGTGCCAGCAGCCACGGGCGTAGCACCGGGGAGCTGTTTTTT. This gives the protein CASSHGRSTGELFF.

This clonotype was recorded many times. This rearrangement joins TRBV7-9 to TRBJ2-3; TRBD2 agrees at 12 bases. The CDR3 totals 16 residues. Germline trimming cut 6 bases from V and 1 base from J; bases unmatched to any gene: 5. CDR1 is SEHNR, CDR2 FQNEAQ, per germline (reference sequence). As DNA, the CDR3 is TGTGCCAGCAGTCGTAGACTAGCGGGGGGCACAGATACGCAGTATTTT. It translates to CASSRRLAGGTDTQYF.

A few counts support this clonotype. This sequence joins TRBV6-5 and TRBJ2-3; 9 nucleotides align to TRBD2. Germline V gene lookup returns CDR1 MNHEY and CDR2 SVGAGI. Losses at the gene ends were 3 bases for V and 2 bases for J; bases not matched to a gene: 6. The CDR3 totals 16 residues. The DNA for the CDR3 is TGTGCCAGCAGTTATTGGCTAGCGGGGCCCACAGATACGCAGTATTTT. As protein: CASSYWLAGPTDTQYF.

This clonotype was seen at least ten times. V and J are TRBV5-1 and TRBJ2-3; no reliable D call. V was shortened by 9 bases and J by 5 bases, with 16 bases between the two germline ends. CDR1 and CDR2 from the germline V gene are SGHRS and YFSETQ. This CDR3 has 13 amino acids. The CDR3 region is CATRLDTEDTQYF. CDR3 nucleotide sequence: TGCGCCACCCGCCTAGACACAGAAGATACGCAGTATTTT.

This sequence joins TRBV5-5 and TRBJ2-3; TRBD2 might be the D (6 bases). Germline values: CDR1 SGHKS, CDR2 YYEKEE (reference sequence). V was trimmed by 4 bases and J by 1 base, leaving 10 bases between them. The CDR3 totals 14 residues. The CDR3 protein is CASSSPGGTDTQYF. The CDR3 coding sequence is TGTGCCAGCAGCAGCCCGGGGGGCACAGATACGCAGTATTTT.

This clonotype was recorded many times. The gene calls are TRBV2 and TRBJ2-2; the D is unclear. The CDR3 has 16 residues. V was trimmed by 5 bases and J by 2 bases, leaving 15 bases between them. Germline V lookup: CDR1 SNHLY, CDR2 FYNNEI. The CDR3 DNA sequence: TGTGCCAGCAGTCCACTGGGTCTAGACAACACCGGGGAGCTGTTTTTT. Translated: CASSPLGLDNTGELFF.

This clonotype was seen repeatedly, ten times or more. V gene TRBV7-9 combines with J gene TRBJ1-1; perhaps TRBD1 as D (6 bases). Trimming left V 5 bases short and J 2 bases short, with 12 bases between. CDR3 length: 14 amino acids. Per germline, CDR1 SEHNR and CDR2 FQNEAQ (reference sequence). Written as DNA, the CDR3 is TGTGCCAGCAGCCTCAAGACAGGCAACACTGAAGCTTTCTTT. As protein: CASSLKTGNTEAFF. Looking up the rest from reference TRBV7-9 and TRBJ1-1 gives the full variable domain: DTGVSQNPRHKITKRGQNVTFRCDPISEHNRLYWYRQTLGQGPEFLTYFQNEAQLEKSRLLSDRFSAERPKGSFSTLEIQRTEQGDSAMYLCASSLKTGNTEAFFGQGTRLTVV.

The CDR3: CASSSNRGDTQYF. The CDR3 region has the DNA TGCGCCAGCAGCTCTAACCGGGGAGATACGCAGTATTTT. The chain links TRBV4-3 to TRBJ2-3, with D tentatively TRBD2 (5 bases). CDR3 length: 13 residues. CDR1 is LGHNA, CDR2 YSLEER, per germline. V was pared by 5 bases and J by 5 bases, with 11 bases between.

This clonotype was detected ten times or more. The rearrangement uses TRBV7-6 and TRBJ2-7; D possibly corresponds to TRBD1 (6 bases). CDR1 and CDR2 from the germline V gene are SGHVS and FNYEAQ. The CDR3 covers 17 residues. V shed 0 bases and J shed 4 bases, with 19 bases lying between them. The CDR3, as DNA: TGTGCCAGCAGCTTAGCGCCGAAAGGGGGAAGGGGTTACGAGCAGTACTTC. Protein sequence: CASSLAPKGGRGYEQYF.

This clonotype was recorded many times. J is TRBJ1-6 and V is TRBV28; D may be TRBD1 (6 bases). Germline CDR1 and CDR2: MDHEN and SYDVKM. This CDR3 has 12 amino acids. V gave up 5 bases and J gave up 14 bases, with 13 bases separating them. The CDR3 DNA is TGTGCCAGCAGTGGACAGCCTTTCACCCTCCACTTT. Translation gives CASSGQPFTLHF.

Ten or more counts support this clonotype. The chain is built from TRBV12-3 or TRBV12-4 and TRBJ2-1; D might be TRBD2 (6 bases). This CDR3 is 14 amino acids long. The germline V and J ends were trimmed by 4 bases and 8 bases, with 15 bases remaining between them. CDR3 loop: CASSYRLGRDEQFF. The CDR3 nucleotides are TGTGCCAGCAGTTACCGACTAGGTCGCGATGAGCAGTTCTTC.

In its sample, this clonotype was seen many times. The gene calls are TRBV20-1 and TRBJ1-2, with D hard to call. V was trimmed by 6 bases and J by 1 base, leaving 6 bases between them. Germline V lookup: CDR1 DFQATT, CDR2 SNEGSKA (reference sequence). This CDR3 region has 11 residues. The CDR3 DNA reads TGCAGTGCCCTCAATAACTATGGCTACACCTTC. It encodes CSALNNYGYTF.

This clonotype was found many times. The chain recombines TRBV18 with TRBJ2-5, with D perhaps matching TRBD1 (6 bases). The CDR3 runs to 14 residues. Trimming took 6 bases from V and 4 from J, leaving 15 bases between them. From germline, CDR1 is KGHSH and CDR2 LQKENI. The CDR3 protein is CASSRALQGETQYF. Here the CDR3 DNA reads TGTGCCAGCTCGCGGGCCTTACAGGGAGAGACCCAGTACTTC.

Regarding this clonotype: At one end the junction does not follow the germline gene, possibly because of a read error. V and J are TRBV12-3 or TRBV12-4 and TRBJ1-1; no definite D call. There are 13 residues in the CDR3. The CDR3 sequence is CASILGGNTEAFF. In DNA, the CDR3 is TGTGCCAGCATTTTAGGTGGGAACACTGAAGCTTTCTTT.